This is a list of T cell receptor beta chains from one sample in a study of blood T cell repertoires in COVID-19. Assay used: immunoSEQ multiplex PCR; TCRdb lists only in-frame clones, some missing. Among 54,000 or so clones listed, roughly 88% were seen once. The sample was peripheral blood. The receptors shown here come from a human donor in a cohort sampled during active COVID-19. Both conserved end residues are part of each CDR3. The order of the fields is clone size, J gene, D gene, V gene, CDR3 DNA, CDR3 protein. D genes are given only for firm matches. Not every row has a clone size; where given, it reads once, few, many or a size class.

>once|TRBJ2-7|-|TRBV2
TGTGCCAGCGCTCCCGAGACAGGAACTACCTACGAGCAGTACTTC
CASAPETGTTYEQYF
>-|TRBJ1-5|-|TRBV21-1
TGTGCCAGCAGCAACGGGGCAGGGGGCGCGGATCAGCCCCAGCATTTT
CASSNGAGGADQPQHF
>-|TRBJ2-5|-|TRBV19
TGTGCCAGTAGTATAGAATCCAGAGGGGAGACCCAGTACTTC
CASSIESRGETQYF
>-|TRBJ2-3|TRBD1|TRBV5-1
TGCGCCAGCAGCTTGGGACCCGGGACAGGGACAGATACGCAGTATTTT
CASSLGPGTGTDTQYF
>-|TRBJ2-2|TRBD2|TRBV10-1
TGCGCCAGCAGTGTTGGACTAGCGGGGAACACCGGGGAGCTGTTTTTT
CASSVGLAGNTGELFF
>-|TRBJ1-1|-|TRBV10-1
TGCGCCAGCAGTCCATCGGGACACTTCACTGAAGCTTTCTTT
CASSPSGHFTEAFF
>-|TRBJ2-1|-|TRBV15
TGTGCCACCAGCAGGCAAAGGGGCAATGAGCAGTTCTTC
CATSRQRGNEQFF
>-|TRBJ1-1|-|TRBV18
TGTGCCAGCTCAACCGGACAGAACACTGAAGCTTTCTTT
CASSTGQNTEAFF
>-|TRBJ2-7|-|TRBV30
TGTGCCTGGAGTGTAATCACCTCTAACGAGCAGTACTTC
CAWSVITSNEQYF
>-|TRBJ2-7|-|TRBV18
TGTGCCAGCTCACCGTCCCCTGACGGCGGATTTGAGCAGTACTTC
CASSPSPDGGFEQYF
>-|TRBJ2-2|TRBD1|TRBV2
TGTGCCAGCAGTGAGTCGGGGACAGGGTCCACCGGGGAGCTGTTTTTT
CASSESGTGSTGELFF
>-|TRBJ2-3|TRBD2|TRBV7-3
TGTGCCAGCAGCCGAGGGACTAGAGGGACAGATACGCAGTATTTT
CASSRGTRGTDTQYF
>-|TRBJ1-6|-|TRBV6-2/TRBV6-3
TGTGCCAGCAGTAGGAGCTCCTATAATTCACCCCTCCACTTT
CASSRSSYNSPLHF
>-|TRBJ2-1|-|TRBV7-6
TGTGCCAGCAGCTCCGTCACAGGGGGGGGTAATGAGCAGTTCTTC
CASSSVTGGGNEQFF
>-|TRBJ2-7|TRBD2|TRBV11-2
TGTGCCAGCAGCTTAGTAACTAGCGGGGCCTACGAGCAGTACTTC
CASSLVTSGAYEQYF
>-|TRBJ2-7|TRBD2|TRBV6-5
TGTGCCAGCAGTCAACTAGCGGGAGGACGGTTCGAGCAGTACTTC
CASSQLAGGRFEQYF
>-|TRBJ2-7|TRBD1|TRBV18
TGTGCCAGCTCACCCCGACAGGGGGCGCATGAGCAGTACTTC
CASSPRQGAHEQYF
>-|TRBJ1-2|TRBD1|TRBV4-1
TGCGCCAGCAGCCAAGGCCCCCGGGACAGGGGAATAGTCTACACCTTC
CASSQGPRDRGIVYTF
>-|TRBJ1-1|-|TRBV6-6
TGTGCCAGCAGCTGGACAGAGAACACTGAAGCTTTCTTT
CASSWTENTEAFF
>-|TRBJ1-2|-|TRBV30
TGTGCCTGGAGTGACTATGCCCCGAATCCTTATGGCTACACCTTC
CAWSDYAPNPYGYTF
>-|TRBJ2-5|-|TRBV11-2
TGTGCCAGCAGCTTAAGACATGCAGAGACCCAGTACTTC
CASSLRHAETQYF
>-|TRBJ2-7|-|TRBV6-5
TGTGCCACCTCGGACTCTGCCTACGAGCAGTACTTC
CATSDSAYEQYF
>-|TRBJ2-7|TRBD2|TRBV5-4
TGTGCCAGCAGCCCTGGACTAGCTCGCGAGCAGTACTTC
CASSPGLAREQYF
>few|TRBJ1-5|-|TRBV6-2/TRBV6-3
TGTGCCAGCAGTCGGATCTCAGGGGCTACAGTCAATCAGCCCCAGCATTTT
CASSRISGATVNQPQHF